One sample yielded the 29 T cell receptor beta chains listed below, sequenced in a study of blood T cell repertoires in COVID-19. Repertoires were generated with immunoSEQ multiplex PCR, while TCRdb's copy carries only in-frame clones and drops some. The sample includes around 200,000 clones, under 90% of them seen just once. Material for sequencing was peripheral blood. The receptors come from a middle-aged man with acute or convalescent COVID-19.

The chain carries TRBV7-6 and TRBJ2-3; D is unclear. V dropped 1 base and J dropped 2 bases, with 4 bases sitting between them. This CDR3 region has 13 residues. Germline V CDR1 and CDR2: SGHVS, FNYEAQ. The CDR3 nucleotides are TGTGCCAGCAGCTTAGGAGTCACAGATACGCAGTATTTT. Residues: CASSLGVTDTQYF.

V and J are TRBV7-3 and TRBJ2-6; 8 bases fit TRBD1. The CDR3 is made up of 16 amino acids. Looked up from germline, CDR1 is SGHTA and CDR2 is FQGTGA. Trimming cost V 0 bases and J 10 bases; bases outside gene matches: 8. In nucleotides, the CDR3 is TGTGCCAGCAGCTTAACCCCGGGACAGGAACTTAACGTCCTGACTTTC. Translated, it gives CASSLTPGQELNVLTF.

V usage is TRBV7-2 and J usage is TRBJ2-1, with a possible D match to TRBD2 (7 bases). The CDR3 extends over 15 amino acids. Germline-derived CDR1 and CDR2 are SGHTA and FQGNSA. Deletions cut 1 base from V and 8 bases from J, with 15 bases between. Written as DNA, the CDR3 is TGTGCCAGCAGCTTAGGAACAGGGAGGGGGGATGAGCAGTTCTTC. The encoded protein is CASSLGTGRGDEQFF.

The chain couples TRBV7-2 to TRBJ1-3, with D possibly being TRBD1 (5 bases). This CDR3 contains 16 residues. The V end was cut by 2 bases, the J end by 1 base, with 12 bases between. Germline CDR1 is SGHTA and CDR2 is FQGNSA. Here the CDR3 reads CASSLRIGGSGNTIYF. CDR3 nucleotides: TGTGCCAGCAGCTTAAGAATTGGGGGGTCTGGAAACACCATATATTTT.

This sequence joins TRBV13 and TRBJ1-2; 8 nucleotides match TRBD1. The junction had 7 bases not matched to a gene; V was cut back by 4 bases and J by 6 bases. Germline V CDR1 and CDR2: PRHDT, FYEKMQ (reference sequence). The CDR3 runs to 14 residues. The CDR3 is CASSSTGQGHGYTF. The CDR3 DNA follows: TGTGCCAGCAGCTCCACAGGACAGGGCCATGGCTACACCTTC.

The chain links TRBV27 to TRBJ1-4, with 7 bases fitting TRBD1. The CDR3 covers 16 residues. Germline CDR1 is MNHEY and CDR2 is SMNVEV (reference sequence). With V trimmed by 6 bases and J by 7 bases, 14 bases remained unmatched. CDR3 DNA sequence: TGTGCCAGCAGATCCTTCACAGGGGATTCGGGTGAAAAACTGTTTTTT. It yields the protein CASRSFTGDSGEKLFF.

The chain combines TRBV28 with TRBJ2-7; 9 bases line up with TRBD1. CDR1 is MDHEN, CDR2 SYDVKM, per germline. This CDR3 is 15 amino acids long. Unmatched junction bases numbered 7, after V lost 2 bases and J lost 5 bases. CDR3 region: CASSLGGTGSHEQYF. The CDR3 DNA follows: TGTGCCAGCAGTTTAGGGGGGACAGGGAGCCACGAGCAGTACTTC. Variable domain in full (rest from reference TRBV28 and TRBJ2-7): DVKVTQSSRYLVKRTGEKVFLECVQDMDHENMFWYRQDPGLGLRLIYFSYDVKMKEKGDIPEGYSVSREKKERFSLILESASTNQTSMYLCASSLGGTGSHEQYFGPGTRLTVT.

This clone was observed a handful of times. This chain joins TRBV3-1 (or the pseudogene TRBV3-2) and TRBJ1-2; D gene unclear. In germline, CDR1 is LGHDT, CDR2 YNNKEL (reference sequence). The CDR3 consists of 12 residues. The V end lost 1 base, the J end lost 8 bases, and 8 bases lay between the germline ends. CDR3 bases: TGTGCCAGCAGCCAAGTATTCTTGGGCTACACCTTC. Translation gives CASSQVFLGYTF.

The chain employs TRBV5-1 and TRBJ1-1; D is perhaps TRBD1 (6 bases). The V gene's germline CDR1 is SGHRS and CDR2 YFSETQ. V lost 7 bases, J lost 0 bases, and 16 bases lay in between. This CDR3 contains 15 residues. CDR3 protein: CASGTGRGMNTEAFF. The CDR3 nucleotides read TGCGCCAGCGGAACAGGGAGGGGGATGAACACTGAAGCTTTCTTT.

The V and J genes are TRBV6-1 and TRBJ1-2, with a weak D call TRBD1 (6 bases). The V end was cut by 3 bases, the J end by 1 base, with 18 bases between. The length of the CDR3 is 17 residues. Germline-derived CDR1 and CDR2 are MNHNS and SASEGT. Written as DNA, the CDR3 is TGTGCCAGCAGTGAGTCGGGATGGGGGCGCGTTAACTATGGCTACACCTTC. The encoded protein is CASSESGWGRVNYGYTF.

V usage is TRBV27 and J usage is TRBJ1-1; possible D gene TRBD1, 5 bases. Deletions cut 2 bases from V and 5 bases from J, with 12 bases between. This CDR3 region has 14 residues. CDR1 is MNHEY, CDR2 SMNVEV, per germline (reference sequence). The CDR3 here is CASSLGGVETEAFF. CDR3 bases: TGTGCCAGCAGTTTAGGAGGGGTGGAAACTGAAGCTTTCTTT.

J is TRBJ1-1 and V is TRBV18; D unresolved. Between the trimmed V and J ends, which lost 3 bases and 0 bases, there was a span of 11 bases. The CDR3 sequence is 15 residues long. Germline V CDR1 and CDR2: KGHSH, LQKENI. The CDR3 nucleotides are TGTGCCAGCTCACCCCAGGTGATCGTGAACACTGAAGCTTTCTTT. Protein: CASSPQVIVNTEAFF.

The chain is built from TRBV6-2 or TRBV6-3 and TRBJ2-2; D possibly corresponds to TRBD2 (6 bases). The CDR3 totals 17 residues. With 6 bases removed from V and 6 bases from J, the gap between germline ends came to 23 bases. Germline V gene sequence: CDR1 MNHEY, CDR2 SVGEGT. The CDR3 DNA reads as TGTGCCAGCAGCCCCGGACTATCCCTGTCCAACCCCGGGGAGCTGTTTTTT. Residues: CASSPGLSLSNPGELFF.

This sequence joins TRBV5-1 and TRBJ1-4, with TRBD1 matching over 10 bases. The CDR3 spans 14 residues. The J segment lost 8 bases and the V segment lost 4 bases, leaving 5 bases of the junction unmatched. Germline-derived CDR1 and CDR2 are SGHRS and YFSETQ. The CDR3 is CASSQGTGVEKLFF. The CDR3 DNA reads as TGCGCCAGCAGCCAAGGGACAGGGGTCGAAAAACTGTTTTTT.

This chain uses TRBV29-1 with TRBJ2-2; 7 bases are a match to TRBD2. The CDR3 has 13 residues. V lost 7 bases to trimming and J lost 6 bases; unmatched junction nucleotides: 8. The germline V gene encodes CDR1 SQVTM and CDR2 ANQGSEA. CDR3 in DNA: TGCAGCGCCGGACTAGGAATAGCCGGGGAGCTGTTTTTT. It is translated as CSAGLGIAGELFF.

The chain has TRBV10-3 and TRBJ2-7, with 8 bases aligning to TRBD1. The trim removed 3 bases at V and 3 bases at J, leaving 10 bases unmatched. The CDR3 has 16 residues. The germline CDR1 and CDR2 sequences are ENHRY and SYGVKD. CDR3 bases: TGTGCCATCAGTGACCCTACAGGGGGTCAAAACTACGAGCAGTACTTC. It encodes CAISDPTGGQNYEQYF.

The chain has TRBV4-2 and TRBJ2-2; 9 bases are shared with TRBD2. V was pared by 3 bases and J by 3 bases, with 5 bases of the junction left unmatched. Germline V gives CDR1 LGHNA, CDR2 YNFKEQ. CDR3 length: 16 residues. The CDR3 here is CASSQGVAGDTGELFF. Written as DNA, the CDR3 is TGTGCCAGCAGCCAGGGTGTAGCGGGGGACACCGGGGAGCTGTTTTTT.

The genes are TRBV6-6 and TRBJ1-5; TRBD1 agrees at 9 bases. This CDR3 contains 14 residues. Germline trimming cut 2 bases from V and 6 bases from J; bases unmatched to any gene: 2. Per germline, CDR1 MNHNY and CDR2 SVGAGI (reference sequence). The DNA of the CDR3 is TGTGCCAGCAGTTACGGACAGGGGACTCAGCCCCAGCATTTT. As protein: CASSYGQGTQPQHF.

The rearrangement joins TRBV5-3 to TRBJ1-1, with 11 bases fitting TRBD1. TRBV5-3 is an open reading frame whose function is uncertain. Trimming removed 2 bases from V and 0 bases from J; junction bases left unmatched: 3. The CDR3 consists of 16 residues. CDR3 in amino acids: CARSLGQGALNTEAFF. CDR3 bases: TGTGCCAGAAGCTTAGGACAGGGGGCCTTGAACACTGAAGCTTTCTTT.

The chain couples TRBV21-1 to TRBJ2-3; TRBD1 was called by the table and not checked on the DNA. TRBV21-1 has pseudogene status. This CDR3 region has 15 residues. The CDR3 bases are TGTGCCAGCAGCAAATCGTACAGGGCCACAGATACGCAGTATTTT. Protein product: CASSKSYRATDTQYF.

V usage is TRBV18 and J usage is TRBJ1-2; 7 bases fit TRBD1. In germline, CDR1 is KGHSH, CDR2 LQKENI. After removal of 0 bases from V and 6 bases from J, the junction contained 4 bases not matched to a gene. The CDR3 runs 14 residues. CDR3 in amino acids: CASSPPTGVDGYTF. The CDR3 DNA sequence: TGTGCCAGCTCACCACCAACAGGGGTGGATGGCTACACCTTC. The full variable domain, with the rest looked up from reference TRBV18 and TRBJ1-2, is NAGVMQNPRHLVRRRGQEARLRCSPMKGHSHVYWYRQLPEEGLKFMVYLQKENIIDESGMPKERFSAEFPKEGPSILRIQQVVRGDSAAYFCASSPPTGVDGYTFGSGTRLTVV.

In nucleotides, the CDR3 is TGTGCCAGCAATCCAAATAACTATGGCTACACCTTC. Protein sequence: CASNPNNYGYTF. The rearrangement links TRBV2 to TRBJ1-2, with D unclear. V was pared by 7 bases and J by 1 base, with 7 bases between. Germline CDR1 and CDR2: SNHLY and FYNNEI. This CDR3 region has 12 residues.

V usage is TRBV7-9 and J usage is TRBJ1-5, with 8 bases that match TRBD1. This CDR3 has 14 residues. After removal of 5 bases from V and 2 bases from J, the junction contained 2 bases not matched to a gene. In germline, CDR1 is SEHNR, CDR2 FQNEAQ (reference sequence). The CDR3 sequence: CASSQTGGNQPQHF. The CDR3, as DNA: TGTGCCAGCAGCCAGACAGGGGGCAATCAGCCCCAGCATTTT. Complete variable domain (other parts from reference TRBV7-9 and TRBJ1-5): DTGVSQNPRHKITKRGQNVTFRCDPISEHNRLYWYRQTLGQGPEFLTYFQNEAQLEKSRLLSDRFSAERPKGSFSTLEIQRTEQGDSAMYLCASSQTGGNQPQHFGDGTRLSIL.

The CDR3 nucleotides are TGTGCCAGCAGTCGAGAGGGACTAGCGGGTTCCTCTGGGGCCAACGTCCTGACTTTC. Its translation: CASSREGLAGSSGANVLTF. The chain has TRBV27 and TRBJ2-6, with 12 bases lining up with TRBD2. Per germline, CDR1 MNHEY and CDR2 SMNVEV (reference sequence). This CDR3 region has 19 residues. Trimming took 5 bases from V and 0 from J; bases not matched to a gene: 8.

This clone came up once. The rearrangement uses TRBV7-7 and TRBJ1-6; D gene unclear. Germline lookup yields CDR1 SSHAT and CDR2 FNYEAQ (reference sequence). Trimming removed 5 bases from V and 5 bases from J, with 25 bases in between. The CDR3 has 19 residues. CDR3 coding DNA: TGTGCCAGCAGCCGCGAACTCCAGGTACCCATCATCAATAATTCACCCCTCCACTTT. Protein: CASSRELQVPIINNSPLHF.

V gene TRBV18 combines with J gene TRBJ2-7, with 8 nucleotides matching TRBD1. The germline CDR1 and CDR2 sequences are KGHSH and LQKENI. This CDR3 spans 13 amino acids. Losses at the gene ends were 3 bases for V and 6 bases for J; bases not matched to a gene: 4. CDR3 loop: CASSPQGAGEQYF. Written as DNA, the CDR3 is TGTGCCAGCTCACCGCAGGGGGCGGGCGAGCAGTACTTC.

V gene TRBV2 combines with J gene TRBJ2-7, with D possibly being TRBD1 (6 bases). The CDR3 is 12 residues long. Germline CDR1 is SNHLY and CDR2 is FYNNEI. The CDR3 coding sequence is TGTGTTGGAGGACAGTTCACCTACGAGCAGTACTTC. Amino acids: CVGGQFTYEQYF.

This clone was seen a few times. This chain connects TRBV7-3 to TRBJ2-7; D gene uncertain. The germline V and J ends were trimmed by 1 base and 4 bases, with 14 bases remaining between them. Germline loops: CDR1 SGHTA, CDR2 FQGTGA. This CDR3 contains 15 residues. Written as DNA, the CDR3 is TGTGCCAGCAGCTTAAATCGAGGTGGCGCTTACGAGCAGTACTTC. Translating it yields CASSLNRGGAYEQYF.

This chain links TRBV3-1 (or the pseudogene TRBV3-2) with TRBJ2-2, with D hard to call. The CDR3 runs to 12 residues. V was cut by 4 bases and J by 6 bases, with 6 bases left in between. Germline CDR1 is LGHDT and CDR2 is YNNKEL (reference sequence). The CDR3 protein is CASSLVAGELFF. CDR3 DNA sequence: TGTGCCAGCAGCCTGGTAGCCGGGGAGCTGTTTTTT.